This is a list of T cell receptor beta chains from one sample in a study of response to subunit inactivated influenza vaccine. TCRdb passed the RT-PCR reads through MiXCR, listing each CDR3 protein once. The table has more than 550,000 distinct CDR3 sequences, roughly 12% seen once. The same data also went into a second study, on T cells expressing NK-cell markers.

The material was PBMCs from blood, obtained on the day of vaccination. The origin of the receptors is a man over 45 who received an inactivated influenza vaccine. CDR3s include the opening cysteine and the closing phenylalanine or tryptophan. Fields, in order: J gene, clone size, D gene, V gene, CDR3 length, CDR3 protein, CDR3 DNA. The D gene is left open where the match is weak. Size tells how often a clone was seen (once, few, many) or the class of an expanded clone, and some rows leave it out.

TRBJ1-2 | - | - | TRBV4-1 | 13 | CASSPGTSYGYTF | TGCGCCAGCAGCCCCGGGACAAGCTATGGCTACACCTTC
TRBJ2-2 | few | - | TRBV20-1 | 14 | CSARTSLHTGELFF | TGCAGTGCTAGAACATCGCTCCACACCGGGGAGCTGTTTTTT
TRBJ2-1 | - | TRBD2 | TRBV28 | 15 | CASSTGTSYYNEQFF | TGTGCCAGCAGCACCGGGACTAGCTACTACAATGAGCAGTTCTTC
TRBJ2-2 | - | - | TRBV5-1 | 16 | CASSLGRGVNTGELFF | TGCGCCAGCAGCTTGGGACGCGGAGTGAACACCGGGGAGCTGTTTTTT
TRBJ2-7 | few | - | TRBV18 | 13 | CASSPSIALEQYF | TGTGCCAGCTCACCTTCTATAGCTCTCGAGCAGTACTTC
TRBJ2-1 | - | TRBD2 | TRBV5-1 | 14 | CASSRAGDPEEQFF | TGCGCCAGCAGTCGAGCGGGAGACCCGGAAGAGCAGTTCTTC
TRBJ2-2 | - | TRBD1 | TRBV5-1 | 16 | CASSLTGTGHTGELFF | TGCGCCAGCAGCTTGACCGGGACAGGTCACACCGGGGAGCTGTTTTTT
TRBJ2-5 | few | - | TRBV7-9 | 16 | CASSLAGGGQQETQYF | TGTGCCAGCAGCTTAGCGGGCGGCGGACAGCAAGAGACCCAGTACTTC
TRBJ2-7 | many | - | TRBV20-1 | 13 | CSARLPGVGEQYF | TGCAGTGCTAGACTTCCGGGGGTGGGGGAGCAGTACTTC
TRBJ2-7 | few | TRBD1 | TRBV9 | 16 | CASSVATARGLDEQYF | TGTGCCAGCAGCGTAGCTACGGCCAGGGGGCTGGACGAGCAGTACTTC
TRBJ2-6 | few | TRBD1 | TRBV7-3 | 16 | CASSKTGTGGANVLTF | TGTGCCAGCAGCAAGACCGGGACAGGTGGGGCCAACGTCCTGACTTTC
TRBJ2-3 | many | TRBD2 | TRBV12-3/TRBV12-4 | 15 | CASSFWRGVSDTQYF | TGTGCCAGCAGTTTCTGGCGGGGGGTGTCAGATACGCAGTATTTT
TRBJ2-5 | many | TRBD2 | TRBV27 | 15 | CASSSLAGGQETQYF | TGTGCCAGCAGTTCGCTAGCGGGGGGACAAGAGACCCAGTACTTC
TRBJ2-5 | - | - | TRBV10-3 | 15 | CAISDLGQGQETQYF | TGTGCCATCAGTGATTTAGGGCAGGGCCAAGAGACCCAGTACTTC
TRBJ2-1 | few | - | TRBV30 | 16 | CAWSPSEVSSYSEQFF | TGTGCCTGGAGTCCCTCGGAGGTTAGCTCCTACAGTGAGCAGTTCTTC
TRBJ1-2 | - | - | TRBV18 | 16 | CASSPPEGTSNYGYTF | TGTGCCAGCTCACCACCCGAGGGGACCTCCAACTATGGCTACACCTTC
TRBJ1-2 | few | TRBD1 | TRBV6-2/TRBV6-3 | 15 | CASGSGTVIDYGYTF | TGTGCCAGCGGGTCCGGGACAGTCATTGACTATGGCTACACCTTC
TRBJ2-7 | - | TRBD1 | TRBV6-1 | 15 | CASVQGQGRTYEQYF | TGTGCCAGCGTACAGGGACAGGGGCGTACCTACGAGCAGTACTTC
TRBJ2-4 | - | TRBD1 | TRBV20-1 | 14 | CSPTSGTGMFPQYF | TGCAGTCCAACTTCCGGGACAGGGATGTTCCCCCAGTACTTC
TRBJ1-1 | few | - | TRBV11-2 | 15 | CASSFHGTVNTEAFF | TGTGCCAGCAGCTTCCACGGGACGGTGAACACTGAAGCTTTCTTT
TRBJ2-2 | few | TRBD2 | TRBV19 | 16 | CASSRRLAGGPGELFF | TGTGCCAGTAGTAGGAGACTAGCGGGAGGTCCCGGGGAGCTGTTTTTT
TRBJ2-6 | few | - | TRBV6-1 | 17 | CASTPTLGGTGANVLTF | TGTGCCAGCACTCCCACGCTTGGGGGGACTGGGGCCAACGTCCTGACTTTC
TRBJ2-7 | once | - | TRBV20-1 | 12 | CSARKSGQGRHF | TGCAGTGCTAGAAAGTCGGGCCAGGGGCGGCACTTC
TRBJ2-1 | - | TRBD2 | TRBV20-1 | 14 | CSAGRASGSYEQFF | TGCAGTGCTGGGAGGGCTAGCGGGAGCTATGAGCAGTTCTTC
TRBJ1-5 | many | - | TRBV5-1 | 16 | CASSPGGTTANQPQHF | TGCGCCAGCAGCCCGGGTGGGACAACGGCGAATCAGCCCCAGCATTTT
TRBJ2-3 | few | - | TRBV6-5 | 16 | CASSYLVSRGTDTQYF | TGTGCCAGCAGTTACCTCGTCTCAAGGGGCACAGATACGCAGTATTTT
TRBJ1-6 | - | - | TRBV7-2 | 16 | CASSRDSSSYNSPLHF | TGTGCCAGCAGTCGGGACTCTAGCTCCTATAATTCACCCCTCCACTTT
TRBJ1-1 | - | - | TRBV6-2/TRBV6-3 | 15 | CASSLYRDGLPEAFF | TGTGCCAGCAGCTTATACCGGGACGGCCTCCCTGAAGCTTTCTTT
TRBJ2-5 | - | TRBD1 | TRBV30 | 15 | CAWSRSGTDTETQYF | TGTGCCTGGAGTCGATCCGGGACAGATACGGAGACCCAGTACTTC
TRBJ1-1 | few | - | TRBV27 | 15 | CASRIISTGNTEAFF | TGTGCCAGCAGGATTATATCGACAGGGAACACTGAAGCTTTCTTT
TRBJ2-5 | - | - | TRBV29-1 | 14 | CSTRAVVGMETQYF | TGCAGCACACGAGCGGTCGTGGGGATGGAGACCCAGTACTTC
TRBJ1-1 | many | - | TRBV7-9 | 15 | CASSLISGVQLEAFF | TGTGCCAGCAGCTTAATTTCGGGGGTCCAACTTGAAGCTTTCTTT
TRBJ2-7 | few | TRBD2 | TRBV28 | 15 | CASSPPRTSPNEQYF | TGTGCCAGCAGCCCTCCCCGGACTAGTCCAAACGAGCAGTACTTC
TRBJ2-7 | few | - | TRBV15 | 15 | CATSPDLSATYEQYF | TGTGCCACCAGTCCCGATCTCTCGGCCACCTACGAGCAGTACTTC
TRBJ2-2 | many | - | TRBV2 | 13 | CASSERATGELFF | TGTGCCAGCAGTGAGAGGGCCACCGGGGAGCTGTTTTTT
TRBJ2-1 | - | - | TRBV7-7 | 15 | CASSLDGGATTEQFF | TGTGCTAGCAGCTTAGACGGGGGCGCGACCACTGAGCAGTTCTTC
TRBJ2-5 | few | TRBD2 | TRBV28 | 19 | CASSSYGLAGINPQETQYF | TGTGCCAGCAGTTCCTATGGACTAGCGGGAATTAATCCCCAAGAGACCCAGTACTTC
TRBJ2-7 | few | - | TRBV29-1 | 12 | CSVGLAADEQYF | TGCAGCGTTGGGCTGGCAGCCGACGAGCAGTACTTC
TRBJ2-4 | - | - | TRBV20-1 | 16 | CSARPPSAAAKNIQYF | TGCAGTGCTAGACCCCCCTCAGCGGCAGCCAAAAACATTCAGTACTTC
TRBJ2-7 | few | TRBD2 | TRBV20-1 | 15 | CSARDLGRELHEQYF | TGCAGTGCTAGAGATCTAGGGCGGGAGCTCCACGAGCAGTACTTC
TRBJ1-2 | - | - | TRBV7-9 | 14 | CASRMSGDNKGYTF | TGTGCCAGCAGAATGTCCGGGGACAATAAAGGCTACACCTTC
TRBJ1-6 | few | - | TRBV20-1 | 15 | CSASLAGRSYSPLHF | TGCAGTGCGTCCCTAGCCGGACGGTCATATTCACCCCTCCACTTT
TRBJ2-4 | - | - | TRBV4-1 | 16 | CASSQGPRDPKNIQYF | TGCGCCAGCAGCCAAGGCCCCCGGGACCCGAAAAACATTCAGTACTTC
TRBJ2-4 | few | TRBD2 | TRBV20-1 | 15 | CSASASTSGTDIQYF | TGCAGTGCTTCAGCCTCGACTAGCGGGACTGACATTCAGTACTTC
TRBJ2-2 | - | - | TRBV27 | 16 | CASREWGALETGELFF | TGTGCCAGCAGAGAGTGGGGGGCTCTAGAGACCGGGGAGCTGTTTTTT
TRBJ2-7 | many | - | TRBV3-1 | 11 | CASSRLYEQYF | TGTGCCAGCAGCCGCCTCTACGAGCAGTACTTC
TRBJ2-3 | - | TRBD1 | TRBV28 | 15 | CASSLGTGGADTQYF | TGTGCCAGCAGTTTAGGGACAGGGGGGGCAGATACGCAGTATTTT
TRBJ1-5 | few | TRBD1 | TRBV19 | 17 | CASSTVGQGVSNQPQHF | TGTGCCAGTAGTACCGTCGGACAGGGGGTTTCCAATCAGCCCCAGCATTTT
TRBJ2-7 | - | TRBD1 | TRBV29-1 | 13 | CSVVGQGSYEQYF | TGCAGCGTTGTCGGACAGGGGTCCTACGAGCAGTACTTC
TRBJ2-5 | many | TRBD1 | TRBV12-3/TRBV12-4 | 14 | CASSQTGGRETQYF | TGTGCCAGCAGCCAGACAGGGGGCAGAGAGACCCAGTACTTC
TRBJ2-5 | - | - | TRBV6-2/TRBV6-3 | 13 | CASRVGNQETQYF | TGTGCCAGCAGAGTGGGAAACCAAGAGACCCAGTACTTC
TRBJ2-7 | - | - | TRBV15 | 15 | CATSREYGLTYEQYF | TGTGCCACCAGCAGAGAATACGGACTAACCTACGAGCAGTACTTC
TRBJ2-1 | - | TRBD2 | TRBV6-2/TRBV6-3 | 16 | CASRTRAGGLPNEQFF | TGTGCCAGCAGGACCAGAGCGGGGGGGCTTCCCAATGAGCAGTTCTTC
TRBJ2-1 | few | - | TRBV7-2 | 14 | CASSSEGPYYEQFF | TGTGCCAGCAGCTCGGAAGGGCCTTATTATGAGCAGTTCTTC